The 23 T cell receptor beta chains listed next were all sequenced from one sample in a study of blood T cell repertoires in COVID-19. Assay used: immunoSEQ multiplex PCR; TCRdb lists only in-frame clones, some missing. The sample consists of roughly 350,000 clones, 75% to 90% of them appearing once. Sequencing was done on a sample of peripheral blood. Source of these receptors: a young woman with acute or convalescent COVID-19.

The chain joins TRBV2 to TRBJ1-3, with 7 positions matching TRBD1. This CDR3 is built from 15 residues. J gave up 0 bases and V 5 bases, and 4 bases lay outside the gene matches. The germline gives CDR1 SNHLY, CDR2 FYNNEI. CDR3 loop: CASSPDRASGNTIYF. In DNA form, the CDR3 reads TGTGCCAGCAGTCCCGACAGGGCCTCTGGAAACACCATATATTTT.

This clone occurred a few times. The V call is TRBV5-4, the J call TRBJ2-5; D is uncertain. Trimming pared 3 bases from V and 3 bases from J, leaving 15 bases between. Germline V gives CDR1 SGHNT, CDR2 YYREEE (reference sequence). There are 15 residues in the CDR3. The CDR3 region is CASSYDATEEETQYF. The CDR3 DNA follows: TGTGCCAGCAGCTACGACGCCACAGAAGAAGAGACCCAGTACTTC. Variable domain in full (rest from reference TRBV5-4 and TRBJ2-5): ETGVTQSPTHLIKTRGQQVTLRCSSQSGHNTVSWYQQALGQGPQFIFQYYREEENGRGNFPPRFSGLQFPNYSSELNVNALELDDSALYLCASSYDATEEETQYFGPGTRLLVL.

The DNA for the CDR3 is TGTGCCAGCGAGCGGGAGGGCCGGTCCGGGGAGCTGTTTTTT. Amino acid sequence: CASEREGRSGELFF. The J gene is TRBJ2-2, the V gene TRBV4-2; TRBD2 matches at 10 bases. Germline CDR1 LGHNA, CDR2 YNFKEQ. The CDR3 spans 14 residues. V dropped 8 bases and J dropped 6; count of bases not matched to a gene: 6.

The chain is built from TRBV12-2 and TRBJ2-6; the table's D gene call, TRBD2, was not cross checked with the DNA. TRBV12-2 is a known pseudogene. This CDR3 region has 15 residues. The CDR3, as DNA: TGTGCAAGTCGCTTATCCTCCTCTGGGGCCAACGTCCTGACTTTC. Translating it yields CASRLSSSGANVLTF.

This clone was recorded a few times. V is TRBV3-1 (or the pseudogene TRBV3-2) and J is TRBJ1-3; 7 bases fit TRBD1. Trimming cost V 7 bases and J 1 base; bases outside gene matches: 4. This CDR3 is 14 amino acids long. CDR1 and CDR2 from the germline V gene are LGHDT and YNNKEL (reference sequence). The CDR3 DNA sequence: TGTGCCAGCACCCTCAGGGGGTCTGGAAACACCATATATTTT. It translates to CASTLRGSGNTIYF.

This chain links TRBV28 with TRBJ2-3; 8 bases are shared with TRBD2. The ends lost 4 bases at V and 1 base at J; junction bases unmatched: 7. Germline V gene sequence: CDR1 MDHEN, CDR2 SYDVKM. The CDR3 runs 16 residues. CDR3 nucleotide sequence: TGTGCCAGCAGTTCCTCTAGCGGGTCGGGCACAGATACGCAGTATTTT. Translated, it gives CASSSSSGSGTDTQYF.

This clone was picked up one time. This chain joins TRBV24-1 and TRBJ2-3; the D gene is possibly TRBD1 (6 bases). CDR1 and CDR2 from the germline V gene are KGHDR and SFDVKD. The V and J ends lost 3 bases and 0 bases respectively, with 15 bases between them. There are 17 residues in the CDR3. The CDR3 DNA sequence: TGTGCCACCAGTGATCCTCTTGGGCAGGGGAGCACAGATACGCAGTATTTT. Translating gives CATSDPLGQGSTDTQYF.

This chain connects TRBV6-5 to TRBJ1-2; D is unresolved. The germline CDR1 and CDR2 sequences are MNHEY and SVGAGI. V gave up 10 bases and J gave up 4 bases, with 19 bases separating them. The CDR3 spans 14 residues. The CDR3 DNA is TGTGCCATACTGACGGAACTACGTGGCTATGGCTACACCTTC. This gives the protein CAILTELRGYGYTF.

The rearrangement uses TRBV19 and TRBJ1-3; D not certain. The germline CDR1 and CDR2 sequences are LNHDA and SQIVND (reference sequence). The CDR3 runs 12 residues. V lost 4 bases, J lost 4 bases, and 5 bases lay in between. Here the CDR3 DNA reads TGTGCCAGTAGTACGCGCGGAAACACCATATATTTT. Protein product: CASSTRGNTIYF. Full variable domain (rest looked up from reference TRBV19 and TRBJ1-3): DGGITQSPKYLFRKEGQNVTLSCEQNLNHDAMYWYRQDPGQGLRLIYYSQIVNDFQKGDIAEGYSVSREKKESFPLTVTSAQKNPTAFYLCASSTRGNTIYFGEGSWLTVV.

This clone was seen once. This chain's CDR3 is CASSLTVHNEQFF. The DNA for the CDR3 is TGTGCCAGCAGCTTAACTGTCCACAATGAGCAGTTCTTC. The chain carries TRBV7-9 and TRBJ2-1; D remains ambiguous. CDR3 size: 13 residues. V dropped 2 bases and J dropped 5 bases, with 7 bases sitting between them. Germline CDR1 and CDR2: SEHNR and FQNEAQ (reference sequence).

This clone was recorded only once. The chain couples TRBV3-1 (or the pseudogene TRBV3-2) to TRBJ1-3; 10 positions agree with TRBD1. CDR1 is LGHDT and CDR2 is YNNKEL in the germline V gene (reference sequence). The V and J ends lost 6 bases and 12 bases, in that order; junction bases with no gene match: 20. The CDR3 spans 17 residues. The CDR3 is CASSLYYSGQGIDIIYF. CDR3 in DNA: TGTGCCAGCAGTCTATACTACTCGGGACAGGGGATCGACATCATATATTTT.

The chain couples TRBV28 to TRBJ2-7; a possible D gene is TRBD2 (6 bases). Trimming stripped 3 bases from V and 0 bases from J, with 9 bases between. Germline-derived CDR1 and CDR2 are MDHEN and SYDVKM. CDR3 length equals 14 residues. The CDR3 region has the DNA TGTGCCAGCAGTTTCCTCGGGGGCTCCTACGAGCAGTACTTC. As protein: CASSFLGGSYEQYF.

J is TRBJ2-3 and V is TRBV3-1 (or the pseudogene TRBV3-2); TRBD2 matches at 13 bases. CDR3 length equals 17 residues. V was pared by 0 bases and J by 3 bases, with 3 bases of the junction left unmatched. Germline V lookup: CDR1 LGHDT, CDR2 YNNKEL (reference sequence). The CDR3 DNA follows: TGTGCCAGCAGCCAAGAAGCGACTAGCGGGGGGACAGATACGCAGTATTTT. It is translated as CASSQEATSGGTDTQYF.

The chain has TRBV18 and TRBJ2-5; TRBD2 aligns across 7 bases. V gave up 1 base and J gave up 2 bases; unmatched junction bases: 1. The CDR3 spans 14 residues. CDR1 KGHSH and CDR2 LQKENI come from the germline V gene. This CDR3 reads CASSPRRGQETQYF. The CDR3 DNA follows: TGTGCCAGCTCACCACGGCGGGGGCAAGAGACCCAGTACTTC.

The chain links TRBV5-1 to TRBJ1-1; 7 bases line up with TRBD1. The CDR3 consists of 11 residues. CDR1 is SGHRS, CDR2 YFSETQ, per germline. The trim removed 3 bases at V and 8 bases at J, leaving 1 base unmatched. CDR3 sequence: CASSSQGEAFF. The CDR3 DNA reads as TGCGCCAGCAGCTCACAGGGGGAAGCTTTCTTT.

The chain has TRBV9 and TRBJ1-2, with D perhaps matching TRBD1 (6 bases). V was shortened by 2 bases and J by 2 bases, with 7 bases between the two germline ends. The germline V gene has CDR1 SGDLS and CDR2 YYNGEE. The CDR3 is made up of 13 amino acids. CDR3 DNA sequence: TGTGCCAGCAGCGTTACAGGGAACTATGGCTACACCTTC. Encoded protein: CASSVTGNYGYTF.

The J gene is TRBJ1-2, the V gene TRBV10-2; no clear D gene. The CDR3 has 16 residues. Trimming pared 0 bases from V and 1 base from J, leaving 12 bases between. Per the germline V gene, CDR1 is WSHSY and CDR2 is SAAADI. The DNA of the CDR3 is TGCGCCAGCAGTGAGTCGACTCCGGCAGTTAACTATGGCTACACCTTC. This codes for CASSESTPAVNYGYTF.

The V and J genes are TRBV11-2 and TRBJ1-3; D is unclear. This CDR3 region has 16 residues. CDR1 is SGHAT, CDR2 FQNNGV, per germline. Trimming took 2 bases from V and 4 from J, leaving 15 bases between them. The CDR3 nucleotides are TGTGCCAGCAGCTTAAGACGGCCTAGCGGAGGAAACACCATATATTTT. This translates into CASSLRRPSGGNTIYF.

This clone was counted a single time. DNA for the CDR3: TGTGCCAGTAGTATCCCGACTAGCGACCACGAGCAGTACTTC. Its protein is CASSIPTSDHEQYF. The V and J genes are TRBV19 and TRBJ2-7; the match to TRBD2 covers 8 bases. From germline, CDR1 is LNHDA and CDR2 SQIVND (reference sequence). This CDR3 has 14 residues. With 3 bases clipped from V and 5 bases from J, the junction kept 6 bases outside the gene matches.

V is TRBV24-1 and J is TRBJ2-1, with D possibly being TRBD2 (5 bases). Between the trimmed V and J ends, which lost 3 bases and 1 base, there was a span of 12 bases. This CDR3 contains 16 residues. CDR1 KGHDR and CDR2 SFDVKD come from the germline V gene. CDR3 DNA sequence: TGTGCCACCAGTGATCCCGTCGGGATTTCCTACAATGAGCAGTTCTTC. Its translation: CATSDPVGISYNEQFF.

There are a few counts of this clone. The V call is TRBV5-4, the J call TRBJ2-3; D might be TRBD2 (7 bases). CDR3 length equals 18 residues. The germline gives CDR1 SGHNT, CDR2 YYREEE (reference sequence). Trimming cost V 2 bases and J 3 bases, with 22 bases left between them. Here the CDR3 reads CASSLTPSFGGATDTQYF. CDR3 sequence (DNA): TGTGCCAGCAGCTTAACCCCCAGTTTTGGGGGGGCAACAGATACGCAGTATTTT.

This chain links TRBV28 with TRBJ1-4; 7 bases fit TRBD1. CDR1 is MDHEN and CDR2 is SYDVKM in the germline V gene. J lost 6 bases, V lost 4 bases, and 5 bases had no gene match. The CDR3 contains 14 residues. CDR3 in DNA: TGTGCCAGCAGTTCATCCGGGACAGATGAAAAACTGTTTTTT. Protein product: CASSSSGTDEKLFF.

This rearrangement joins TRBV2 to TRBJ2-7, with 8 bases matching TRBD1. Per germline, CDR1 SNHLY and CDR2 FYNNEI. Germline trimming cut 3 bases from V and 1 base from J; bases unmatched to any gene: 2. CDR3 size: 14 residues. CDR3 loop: CASSEDRESYEQYF. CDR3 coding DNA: TGTGCCAGCAGTGAGGACAGGGAGTCCTACGAGCAGTACTTC.